The T cell receptor (beta chain) under discussion was sequenced for a study of CD8+ T cells in alopecia areata. After isolation, RNA underwent reverse transcription to generate cDNA as the sequencing template. This table comes from immunoSEQ multiplex PCR, and its TCRdb copy is limited to in-frame clones, with some not included. The data hold 130,000 to 150,000 clones, with 87% observed a single time. This TCR derives from a human donor with alopecia areata. This specimen was CD8+ T cells sorted from blood, taken at week 0.

The CDR3 coding sequence is TGTGCCAGCATCCCCAGCACGGGGCCGCGAGAGACCCAGTACTTC. Protein: CASIPSTGPRETQYF. The rearrangement joins TRBV7-2 to TRBJ2-5; D might be TRBD1 or TRBD2, each matching 5 bases. Between the trimmed V and J ends, which lost 7 bases and 4 bases, there was a span of 19 bases. The CDR3 consists of 15 residues. Germline CDR1 and CDR2: SGHTA and FQGNSA.